This TCR beta chain was recorded in a study of cytomegalovirus exposure and HLA in healthy donors. After removal of 6 bases from V and 4 bases from J, the junction contained 13 bases not matched to a gene. This CDR3 has 17 amino acids. Germline assignment: CDR1 LNHDA and CDR2 SQIVND (reference sequence). Whole-study findings and limits: Solely CMV serostatus was available to characterize immune exposure. Per a prior analysis, the majority of TCR beta V segments were productive roughly 90% or roughly 30% of the time.

About this clone: Its antigen is as yet unknown.

Use of 60 Vbeta and 13 Jbeta primers characterized the PCR. Profiling relied on immunoSEQ multiplex PCR, and the TCRdb table lists in-frame clones only, not all of them. The table has roughly 54,000 clones, around two thirds seen once; the top ten hold just under 20%. Sequencing was done on a sample of PBMCs. This clonotype originated in a woman aged 60 to 75 in good health and CMV-seropositive. The rearrangement uses TRBV19 and TRBJ1-1, with TRBD1 matching 11 bases. In DNA, the CDR3 is TGTGCCAGTAGGCACACCCCGGGACAGGGGGATCCCACTGAAGCTTTCTTT. It encodes CASRHTPGQGDPTEAFF.